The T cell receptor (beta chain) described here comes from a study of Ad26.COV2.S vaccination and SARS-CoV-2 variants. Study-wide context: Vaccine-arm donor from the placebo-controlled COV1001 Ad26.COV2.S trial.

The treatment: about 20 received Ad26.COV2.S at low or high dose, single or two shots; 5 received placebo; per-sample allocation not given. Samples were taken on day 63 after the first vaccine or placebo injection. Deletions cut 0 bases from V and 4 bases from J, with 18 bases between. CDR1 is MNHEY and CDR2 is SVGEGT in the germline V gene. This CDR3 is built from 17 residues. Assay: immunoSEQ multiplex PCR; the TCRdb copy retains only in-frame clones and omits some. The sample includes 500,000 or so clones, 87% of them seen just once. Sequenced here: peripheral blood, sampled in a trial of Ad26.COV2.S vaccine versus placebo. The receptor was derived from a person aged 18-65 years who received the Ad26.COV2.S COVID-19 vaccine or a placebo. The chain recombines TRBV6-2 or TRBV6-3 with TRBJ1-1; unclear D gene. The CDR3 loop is CASSYSIFDTRFTEAFF. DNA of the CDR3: TGTGCCAGCAGTTACTCGATATTCGACACACGGTTCACTGAAGCTTTCTTT.